Sequencing of this T cell receptor (beta chain) was carried out in a study of tumor and adjacent non-tumor tissue in lung cancer. Study in general: Histology: under 15 adenocarcinoma, 2 squamous cell carcinoma, 1 small cell lung cancer. Aged about 31 to 80 years, patients included more than nine men and 4 or 5 women with stage I to III disease.

Three rounds of nested PCR, following a modified ARM-PCR protocol, produced the TCRbeta library. TCRdb processed the multiplex PCR reads anew with MiXCR; each CDR3 protein has one entry. The sample lists 200,000 to 250,000 distinct CDR3 sequences; less than 80% were seen once. As concerns this clonotype: The target antigen is unknown. The junction differs from germline at one of its ends, possibly a read error.

Study-wide findings and caveats: Tumor tissue had significantly higher TCR diversity than normal lung. In normal lung, the top 100 clones were significantly more dominant than in tumor.

This sample's RNA came from whole unsorted tissue. CDR1 and CDR2 (germline): MNHNY, SVGAGI (reference sequence). CDR3 length equals 15 residues. The chain carries TRBV6-6 and TRBJ2-2; weak D call: TRBD2 (5 bases). The sequence was obtained from a man aged 55 to 70 with non-small cell lung cancer. Sequencing was performed on lung tumor tissue. DNA of the CDR3: TGTGTCAGCAGCTCATACGGGGTCGACACCGGGGAGCTGCTTTTT. This gives the protein CVSSSYGVDTGELLF.